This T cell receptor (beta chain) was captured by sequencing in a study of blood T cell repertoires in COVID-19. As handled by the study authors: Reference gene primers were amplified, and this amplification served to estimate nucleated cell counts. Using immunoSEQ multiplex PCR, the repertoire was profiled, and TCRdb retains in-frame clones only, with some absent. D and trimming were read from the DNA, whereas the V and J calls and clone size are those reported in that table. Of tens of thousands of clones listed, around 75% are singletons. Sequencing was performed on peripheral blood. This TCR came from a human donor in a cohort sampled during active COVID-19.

CDR3 sequence reads: CASTRTGVSYEQYF. The CDR3 DNA is TGCGCCAGCACACGGACGGGGGTCTCCTACGAGCAGTACTTC. The chain recombines TRBV5-1 with TRBJ2-7, with D possibly TRBD2 on 6 matching bases. This CDR3 contains 14 residues. Germline assignment: CDR1 SGHRS and CDR2 YFSETQ. V was clipped by 6 bases and J by 0 bases, with 13 bases between them.